The 20 T cell receptor beta chains in this list originate from one sample, sequenced in a study of T cells expressing NK-cell markers. From the 5' RACE reads, TCRdb lists one entry per CDR3 protein and no DNA. With 400,000 to 500,000 distinct CDR3 sequences in the sample, the ten largest clones hold roughly 8%. Sequenced: blood T cells: a sorted CD56 or NKG2C T cell subset, CD4+ or CD8+ T cells, or bulk PBMC T cells (not recorded which). Receptor source: a woman between 18 and 70 years old in good health.

This chain connects TRBV2 to TRBJ1-4; without DNA, the TCRdb call of TRBD1 cannot be checked. This CDR3 spans 15 amino acids. From germline, CDR1 is SNHLY and CDR2 FYNNEI. The CDR3 here is CASSGRTEGVGKLFF.

The rearrangement uses TRBV12-3 or TRBV12-4 and TRBJ2-1; lacking DNA, the TRBD2 call made by TCRdb goes unchecked. The CDR3 contains 14 residues. The CDR3 sequence is CASSLGRAGNEQFF.

This rearrangement joins TRBV5-6 to TRBJ1-3. The CDR3 covers 11 residues. The germline gives CDR1 SGHDT, CDR2 YYEEEE. CDR3 protein: CASSWGNTIYF.

This chain links TRBV19 with TRBJ2-1; TCRdb calls TRBD2, which cannot be checked without DNA. In germline, CDR1 is LNHDA, CDR2 SQIVND (reference sequence). The CDR3 is made up of 14 amino acids. The chain's CDR3 is CASTMSGSYNEQFF.

V usage is TRBV20-1 and J usage is TRBJ1-3; the D gene TCRdb calls, TRBD1, cannot be checked with no DNA. There are 14 residues in the CDR3. Germline loops: CDR1 DFQATT, CDR2 SNEGSKA (reference sequence). The CDR3 sequence is CSATDRGAGNTIYF.

V usage is TRBV6-1 and J usage is TRBJ1-2; no DNA is available, so the TRBD1 call from TCRdb remains unchecked. Germline loops: CDR1 MNHNS, CDR2 SASEGT. CDR3 length: 16 amino acids. The CDR3 is CASSGQGQRGHYGYTF.

The rearrangement joins TRBV4-2 to TRBJ2-2. Germline V lookup: CDR1 LGHNA, CDR2 YNFKEQ. CDR3 size: 16 residues. CDR3 sequence: CASSQDDQPYTGELFF.

V usage is TRBV6-5 and J usage is TRBJ2-2. Germline CDR1 reads MNHEY; CDR2 reads SVGAGI. The length of the CDR3 is 15 residues. The CDR3 sequence is CASSYSWGNTGELFF.

The chain employs TRBV7-2 and TRBJ1-6; TCRdb's assignment of TRBD1 cannot be checked, as there is no DNA. Germline lookup yields CDR1 SGHTA and CDR2 FQGNSA. The CDR3 spans 13 residues. The CDR3 loop reads CASSADSYSPLHF.

V usage is TRBV7-9 and J usage is TRBJ1-1; the D call of TRBD1 rests on TCRdb alone, since no DNA is present to check it. CDR1 SEHNR and CDR2 FQNEAQ come from the germline V gene (reference sequence). The CDR3 has 14 residues. CDR3 sequence: CASSFDSSSTEAFF.

V gene TRBV5-6 combines with J gene TRBJ2-7; TCRdb picks TRBD1, but there is no DNA to check that call. From germline, CDR1 is SGHDT and CDR2 YYEEEE. This CDR3 contains 15 residues. CDR3 amino acids: CASSGTGQTTYEQYF.

This chain uses TRBV3-1 with TRBJ2-5; TCRdb gives TRBD2 as the D gene, but with no DNA this cannot be confirmed. This CDR3 contains 16 residues. In germline, CDR1 is LGHDT, CDR2 YNNKEL (reference sequence). CDR3 region: CASRAGGRALAETQYF.

The chain uses TRBV9 and TRBJ1-6; the TCRdb call, TRBD1, lacks DNA for checking. This CDR3 spans 15 amino acids. In germline, CDR1 is SGDLS, CDR2 YYNGEE. CDR3 protein: CASSLQMGADSPLHF.

The gene calls are TRBV3-1 and TRBJ2-3; TCRdb designates TRBD2, a call that cannot be tested without DNA. The CDR3 runs 20 residues. From germline, CDR1 is LGHDT and CDR2 YNNKEL (reference sequence). CDR3 amino acids: CASSQDRTSGRVGNTDTQYF.

V gene TRBV4-3 combines with J gene TRBJ2-7; TCRdb names TRBD2, which stays unverified in the absence of DNA. The CDR3 has 18 amino acids. The germline CDR1 and CDR2 sequences are LGHNA and YSLEER. CDR3 protein: CASSPRLAGDPGTYEQYF.

The CDR3 loop reads CASSLTGTATDTQYF. This chain connects TRBV11-2 to TRBJ2-3; TCRdb gives TRBD1 as the D gene, but with no DNA this cannot be confirmed. This CDR3 has 15 residues. Looked up from germline, CDR1 is SGHAT and CDR2 is FQNNGV.

The chain recombines TRBV27 with TRBJ2-6; the TRBD1 assignment by TCRdb is unverifiable without DNA. The CDR3 is 18 amino acids. Per germline, CDR1 MNHEY and CDR2 SMNVEV (reference sequence). CDR3 sequence reads: CASSPYPTGASGANVLTF.

The chain combines TRBV7-2 with TRBJ2-7; as DNA is missing, the TRBD2 call by TCRdb cannot be tested. CDR3 length equals 15 residues. Germline V gene data show CDR1 as SGHTA and CDR2 as FQGNSA. The CDR3 loop is CASSLVPLAGVEQYF.

This chain joins TRBV19 and TRBJ2-1; absent DNA, TCRdb's TRBD2 call cannot be checked. Looked up from germline, CDR1 is LNHDA and CDR2 is SQIVND (reference sequence). The CDR3 loop spans 17 amino acids. This CDR3 is CASSIGAAGGTYNEQFF.

The rearrangement uses TRBV15 and TRBJ2-5; the D gene TCRdb calls, TRBD1, cannot be checked with no DNA. The germline gives CDR1 LNHNV, CDR2 YYDKDF (reference sequence). The length of the CDR3 is 16 residues. CDR3 amino acids: CATSRDRTGEKETQYF.